This TCR beta chain is from a study of early T cells in non-severe SARS-CoV-2 infection. Attachment of unique molecular identifiers was made to individual cDNA molecules. One entry per CDR3 protein, called by TCRdb with MiXCR from the 5' RACE reads. This table has under 70,000 distinct CDR3 sequences, around a tenth appearing once. CDR1 LNHDA and CDR2 SQIVND come from the germline V gene (reference sequence). Trimming took 7 bases from V and 5 from J; bases not matched to a gene: 9. The CDR3 has 16 amino acids. The sample comprised whole blood. The sequence was collected from an adult who was a healthcare worker with PCR-confirmed SARS-CoV-2 infection or an uninfected control (not recorded which). The chain employs TRBV19 and TRBJ2-1; 12 bases line up with TRBD2. CDR3 residues: CASTATGLAGHNEQFF. The CDR3 bases are TGTGCCAGTACCGCAACGGGACTAGCGGGCCACAATGAGCAGTTCTTC.